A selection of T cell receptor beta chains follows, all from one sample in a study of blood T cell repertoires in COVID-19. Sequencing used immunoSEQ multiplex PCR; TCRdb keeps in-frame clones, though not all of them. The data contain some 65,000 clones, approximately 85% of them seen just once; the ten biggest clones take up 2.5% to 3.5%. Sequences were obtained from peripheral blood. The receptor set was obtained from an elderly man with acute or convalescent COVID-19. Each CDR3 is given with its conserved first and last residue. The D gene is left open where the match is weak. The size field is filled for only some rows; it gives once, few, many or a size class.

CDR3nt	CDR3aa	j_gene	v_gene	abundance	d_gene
TGTGCCACCAGTGATCGACTAGCGACTGAGCAGTTCTTC	CATSDRLATEQFF	TRBJ2-1	TRBV24-1	-	TRBD2
TGCGCCAGCAGCGACATTCGTGAGCCTCAAGAGACCCAGTACTTC	CASSDIREPQETQYF	TRBJ2-5	TRBV5-1	-	-
TGTGCCAGCAGCCAAGGTGGGGGCCGAGTTGGAAACACCATATATTTT	CASSQGGGRVGNTIYF	TRBJ1-3	TRBV3-1/TRBV3-2	-	-
TGTGCTGCCTCAGGAACAGGGGCGGGGACCCAGTACTTC	CAASGTGAGTQYF	TRBJ2-5	TRBV30	few	TRBD1
TGTGCCAGCAGCCTAAGGACGGGAGGGATCTACAATGAGCAGTTCTTC	CASSLRTGGIYNEQFF	TRBJ2-1	TRBV5-5	-	TRBD2
TGTGCCAGCAGACTAATGGACAGGGGGCGCGGCTACACCTTC	CASRLMDRGRGYTF	TRBJ1-2	TRBV2	-	TRBD1
TGTGCCAGCAGCTCGGCGGGATCGACGGGGTACACTGAAGCTTTCTTT	CASSSAGSTGYTEAFF	TRBJ1-1	TRBV11-3	-	-
TGTGCCAGCAGTTCTCAATTAGCGGGAGACCCGAATGAGCAGTTCTTC	CASSSQLAGDPNEQFF	TRBJ2-1	TRBV11-2	-	TRBD2
TGTGCCAGCAGTTTTCTAGCGGGAGGTTCGAACACCGGGGAGCTGTTTTTT	CASSFLAGGSNTGELFF	TRBJ2-2	TRBV27	-	TRBD2
TGCGCCAGCAGCTTGGATGGACTCATCTTTTCTGGGGCCAACGTCCTGACTTTC	CASSLDGLIFSGANVLTF	TRBJ2-6	TRBV5-1	-	-
TGTGCCAGCAGTCCACACGTGGAGCTGAATCAGCCCCAGCATTTT	CASSPHVELNQPQHF	TRBJ1-5	TRBV6-2/TRBV6-3	once	-
TGTGCCAGTAGTAGCGGACAGGGCCCCCAAGAGACCCAGTACTTC	CASSSGQGPQETQYF	TRBJ2-5	TRBV19	-	TRBD1
TGTGCCAGCAGCGCGGGACAGGCTCAGCCCCAGCATTTT	CASSAGQAQPQHF	TRBJ1-5	TRBV7-2	-	TRBD1
TGTGCCAGCAGCCAAGCACGGGAGGGGGACAATGAGCAGTTCTTC	CASSQAREGDNEQFF	TRBJ2-1	TRBV4-2	few	TRBD2
TGTGCCAGCAGCCTTACAGAAAATTCACCCCTCCACTTT	CASSLTENSPLHF	TRBJ1-6	TRBV11-2	-	-
TGTGCCAGCAGTTACCAAACGGGGATCTACGAGCAGTACTTC	CASSYQTGIYEQYF	TRBJ2-7	TRBV6-5	-	-
TGTGCCAGCAGCCCCAGCCCCCAGGGGGCACACTTCTATGGCTACACCTTC	CASSPSPQGAHFYGYTF	TRBJ1-2	TRBV3-1/TRBV3-2	once	TRBD1